This is a list of T cell receptor beta chains from one sample in a study of T-cell reconstitution after alpha-beta-depleted transplantation in children. In TCRdb, the PCR reads were re-called with MiXCR into one record per CDR3 protein. The sample has fewer than 700,000 distinct CDR3 sequences, roughly 23% seen once; the top ten hold roughly 15%. Sample: PBMCs, mostly from graft donor cells, taken 360 days after TCRalphabeta/CD19-depleted stem cell transplant. The origin of the receptors is a boy under two years old who had a stem cell transplant for acute myeloid leukemia, so the T cells may come from the graft donor. Each CDR3 is given with its conserved first and last residue. The D gene is left open where the match is weak. Size is stated for part of the rows, as once, few or many counts, or as a class when the clone is expanded.

d_call j_call clone_size v_call cdr3_aa cdr3_nt
NA TRBJ2-3 many TRBV7-2 CASSAGQRTDTQYF TGTGCCAGCAGCGCAGGACAACGCACAGATACGCAGTATTTT
NA TRBJ1-4 NA TRBV20-1 CSARAGTANEKLFF TGCAGTGCTAGGGCCGGGACGGCTAATGAAAAACTGTTTTTT
TRBD1 TRBJ1-2 many TRBV27 CASSSWTGVNHYGYTF TGTGCCAGCAGTTCCTGGACAGGGGTTAACCACTATGGCTACACCTTC
TRBD1 TRBJ2-5 many TRBV6-5 CASSYYKTGGGKTQYF TGTGCCAGCAGTTACTACAAAACAGGGGGTGGGAAGACCCAGTACTTC
TRBD1 TRBJ2-3 many TRBV7-8 CASSPKPVRGLARTDTQYF TGTGCCAGCAGCCCTAAACCCGTCAGGGGGCTGGCTCGCACAGATACGCAGTATTTT
NA TRBJ1-1 NA TRBV6-2/TRBV6-3 CASTKGGVNTEAFF TGTGCCAGCACGAAAGGGGGGGTCAACACTGAAGCTTTCTTT
NA TRBJ2-1 NA TRBV25-1 CASREGSMNEQFF TGTGCCAGCAGGGAAGGGTCGATGAATGAGCAGTTCTTC
NA TRBJ1-5 NA TRBV12-3/TRBV12-4 CASSFLLSNQPQHF TGTGCCAGCAGTTTTTTACTTTCCAATCAGCCCCAGCATTTT
TRBD2 TRBJ2-1 many TRBV9 CASSVASSGGQFF TGTGCCAGCAGCGTAGCTAGTAGCGGGGGCCAGTTCTTC
NA TRBJ1-1 many TRBV19 CASSIPRENTEAFF TGTGCCAGTAGTATCCCCAGGGAGAACACTGAAGCTTTCTTT
TRBD2 TRBJ2-5 many TRBV2 CASSERGGHQETQYF TGTGCCAGCAGTGAACGGGGGGGACACCAAGAGACCCAGTACTTC
NA TRBJ2-7 NA TRBV18 CASSGWQGNEQYF TGTGCCAGCTCAGGGTGGCAGGGAAACGAGCAGTACTTC
NA TRBJ2-5 many TRBV15 CATSVKVAPRTQYF TGTGCCACCAGCGTCAAGGTTGCCCCCCGGACCCAGTACTTC
NA TRBJ1-5 NA TRBV14 CASSGTRGTPQHF TGTGCCAGCTCCGGGACCCGTGGGACGCCCCAGCATTTT
NA TRBJ1-6 few TRBV12-3/TRBV12-4 CASSETDNNSPLHF TGTGCCAGCAGTGAGACAGACAATAATTCACCCCTCCACTTT
NA TRBJ1-1 many TRBV12-3/TRBV12-4 CASSFRPGDTEAFF TGTGCCAGCAGTTTTCGGCCTGGCGACACTGAAGCTTTCTTT
NA TRBJ2-3 NA TRBV20-1 CSTTWGASTDTQYF TGCAGTACTACATGGGGGGCTAGCACAGATACGCAGTATTTT
NA TRBJ2-1 NA TRBV7-3 CASSLKGTQGTPYNEQFF TGTGCCAGCAGCTTAAAGGGGACCCAGGGTACCCCGTACAATGAGCAGTTCTTC
NA TRBJ2-7 NA TRBV27 CASSLVGSFHEQYF TGTGCCAGCAGTTTAGTGGGTAGCTTCCACGAGCAGTACTTC
NA TRBJ2-2 few TRBV24-1 CATRQGGLRTGELFF TGTGCCACCAGGCAGGGTGGTCTGAGGACCGGGGAGCTGTTTTTT
TRBD1 TRBJ2-2 many TRBV12-3/TRBV12-4 CASIQGANTGELFF TGTGCCAGCATACAGGGGGCGAACACCGGGGAGCTGTTTTTT
NA TRBJ2-3 many TRBV7-2 CASSRILTGTDTQYF TGTGCCAGCAGCCGTATCTTGACGGGGACAGATACGCAGTATTTT
NA TRBJ1-1 few TRBV6-1 CASSVGLVARGGTEAFF TGTGCCAGCAGTGTAGGCCTTGTTGCCAGAGGGGGAACTGAAGCTTTCTTT
TRBD1 TRBJ2-5 NA TRBV20-1 CSARQRDRGLETQYF TGCAGTGCTAGACAACGGGACAGGGGATTAGAGACCCAGTACTTC
NA TRBJ2-4 many TRBV7-8 CASSQDSLAKNIQYF TGTGCCAGCAGCCAGGACAGCCTAGCCAAAAACATTCAGTACTTC
TRBD1 TRBJ2-7 few TRBV4-3 CASSQATGGPSYEQYF TGCGCCAGCAGCCAGGCAACAGGGGGCCCTTCCTACGAGCAGTACTTC
TRBD1 TRBJ2-3 NA TRBV5-1 CASKVTGETDTQYF TGCGCCAGCAAGGTGACAGGGGAAACAGATACGCAGTATTTT
NA TRBJ1-1 NA TRBV6-5 CASSYRFVTPNTEAFF TGTGCCAGCAGTTACAGGTTTGTAACGCCGAACACTGAAGCTTTCTTT
NA TRBJ1-4 NA TRBV6-1 CASTPRKAGNEKLFF TGTGCCAGCACTCCAAGGAAGGCGGGTAATGAAAAACTGTTTTTT
NA TRBJ2-1 many TRBV20-1 CSVEPQGGDEQFF TGCAGTGTGGAGCCTCAGGGGGGGGATGAGCAGTTCTTC
NA TRBJ2-5 many TRBV20-1 CSANSFMRGPQETQYF TGCAGTGCTAACAGCTTTATGCGGGGGCCCCAAGAGACCCAGTACTTC
NA TRBJ2-2 few TRBV12-3/TRBV12-4 CASKPGERNTGELFF TGTGCCTCAAAACCAGGGGAGAGGAACACCGGGGAGCTGTTTTTT
NA TRBJ2-7 few TRBV6-5 CASSYSVGGPSGEQYF TGTGCCAGCAGTTACTCAGTCGGGGGTCCTTCGGGGGAGCAGTACTTC
NA TRBJ2-7 NA TRBV12-3/TRBV12-4 CASSLEGSQGGGEQYF TGTGCCAGCAGTTTAGAGGGTAGCCAGGGGGGAGGCGAGCAGTACTTC
NA TRBJ2-1 many TRBV6-2/TRBV6-3 CASSYRYNEQFF TGTGCCAGCAGTTACAGGTACAATGAGCAGTTCTTC
NA TRBJ1-6 few TRBV4-3 CASPADFPNSPLHF TGCGCCAGCCCCGCGGACTTCCCCAATTCACCCCTCCACTTT
NA TRBJ1-6 once TRBV3-1 CASSQVRGGHNSPLHF TGTGCCAGCAGCCAGGTACGAGGTGGCCATAATTCACCCCTCCACTTT
NA TRBJ2-7 NA TRBV4-3 CASSQLGGREQYF TGCGCCAGCAGCCAGTTAGGAGGCCGGGAGCAGTACTTC
NA TRBJ1-5 NA TRBV6-5 CASSYSGEPQHF TGTGCCAGCAGTTACTCGGGGGAGCCCCAGCATTTT
NA TRBJ2-7 few TRBV7-2 CASSLAVGSSYEQYF TGTGCCAGCAGCTTAGCGGTTGGAAGCTCCTACGAGCAGTACTTC
TRBD1 TRBJ2-2 NA TRBV3-1 CASRDRGHTLTGELFF TGTGCCAGCCGGGACAGGGGTCACACCCTGACCGGGGAGCTGTTTTTT